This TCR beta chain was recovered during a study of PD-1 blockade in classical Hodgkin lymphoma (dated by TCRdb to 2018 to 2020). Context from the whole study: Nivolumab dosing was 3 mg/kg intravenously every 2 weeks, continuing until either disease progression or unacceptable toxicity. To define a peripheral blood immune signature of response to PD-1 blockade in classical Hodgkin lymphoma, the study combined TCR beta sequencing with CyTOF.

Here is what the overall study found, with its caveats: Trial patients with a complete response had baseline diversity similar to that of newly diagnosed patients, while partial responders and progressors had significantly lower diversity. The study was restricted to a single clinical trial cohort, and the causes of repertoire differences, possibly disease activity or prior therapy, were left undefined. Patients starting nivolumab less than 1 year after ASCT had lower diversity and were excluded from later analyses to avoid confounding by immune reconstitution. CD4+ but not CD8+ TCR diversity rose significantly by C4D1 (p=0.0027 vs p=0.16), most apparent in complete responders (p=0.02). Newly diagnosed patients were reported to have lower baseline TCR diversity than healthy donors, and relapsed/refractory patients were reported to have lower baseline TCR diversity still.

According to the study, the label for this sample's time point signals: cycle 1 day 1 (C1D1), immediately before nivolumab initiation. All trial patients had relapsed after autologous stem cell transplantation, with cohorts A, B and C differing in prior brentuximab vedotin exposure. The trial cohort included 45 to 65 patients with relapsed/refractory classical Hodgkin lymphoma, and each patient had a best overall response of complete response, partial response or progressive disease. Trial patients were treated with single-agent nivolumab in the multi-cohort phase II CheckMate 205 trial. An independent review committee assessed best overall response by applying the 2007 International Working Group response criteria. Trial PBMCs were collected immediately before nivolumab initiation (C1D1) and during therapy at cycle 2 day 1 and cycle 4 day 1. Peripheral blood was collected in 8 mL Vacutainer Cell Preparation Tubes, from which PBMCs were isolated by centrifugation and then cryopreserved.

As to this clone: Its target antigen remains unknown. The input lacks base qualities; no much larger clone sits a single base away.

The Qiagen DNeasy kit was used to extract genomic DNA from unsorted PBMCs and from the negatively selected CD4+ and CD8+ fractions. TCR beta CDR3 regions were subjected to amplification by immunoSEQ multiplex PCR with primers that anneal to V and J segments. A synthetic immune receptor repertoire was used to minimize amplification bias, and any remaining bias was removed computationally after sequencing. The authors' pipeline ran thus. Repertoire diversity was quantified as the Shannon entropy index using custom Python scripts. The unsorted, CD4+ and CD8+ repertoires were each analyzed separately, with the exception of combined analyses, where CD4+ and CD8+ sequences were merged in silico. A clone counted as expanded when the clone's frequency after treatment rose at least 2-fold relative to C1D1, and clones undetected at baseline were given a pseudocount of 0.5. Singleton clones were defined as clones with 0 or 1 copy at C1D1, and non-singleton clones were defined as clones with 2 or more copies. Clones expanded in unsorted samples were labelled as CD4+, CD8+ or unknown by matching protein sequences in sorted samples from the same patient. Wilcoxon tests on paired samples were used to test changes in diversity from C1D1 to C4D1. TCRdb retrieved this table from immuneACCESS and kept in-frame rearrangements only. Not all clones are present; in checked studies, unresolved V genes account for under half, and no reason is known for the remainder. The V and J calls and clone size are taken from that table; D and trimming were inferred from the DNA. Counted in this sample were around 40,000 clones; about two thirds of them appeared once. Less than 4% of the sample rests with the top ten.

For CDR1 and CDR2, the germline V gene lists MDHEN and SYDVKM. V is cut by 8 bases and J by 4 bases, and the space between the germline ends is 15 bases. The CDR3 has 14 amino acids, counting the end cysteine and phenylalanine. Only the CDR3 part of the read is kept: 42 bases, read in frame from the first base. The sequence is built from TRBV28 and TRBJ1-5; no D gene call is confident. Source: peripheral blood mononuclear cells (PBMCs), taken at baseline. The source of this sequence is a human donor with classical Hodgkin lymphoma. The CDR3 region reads CASATVGENQPQHF. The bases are TGTGCCAGCGCCACAGTGGGTGAGAATCAGCCCCAGCATTTT.